These 28 T cell receptor beta chains were sequenced from one sample in a study of T cell responses to AZD1222 COVID-19 vaccine. Assay: immunoSEQ multiplex PCR; the TCRdb copy retains only in-frame clones and omits some. The sample includes about 73,000 clones, 89% of them seen just once. Sequencing used peripheral blood, obtained 28 days after the second AZD1222 dose. These receptors were collected from an adult who received the AZD1222 COVID-19 vaccine.

There are a few counts of this clone. The gene calls are TRBV1 and TRBJ1-1. TRBV1 is recorded as a pseudogene. The CDR3 consists of 13 residues. The CDR3 DNA sequence: TGCACCAGCAGCCTCTGCCTAAACACTGAAGCTTTCTTT. The encoded protein is CTSSLCLNTEAFF.

The chain couples TRBV7-2 to TRBJ1-3; D might be TRBD1 (6 bases). The germline V and J ends were trimmed by 5 bases and 1 base, with 12 bases remaining between them. CDR1 and CDR2 from the germline V gene are SGHTA and FQGNSA. This CDR3 has 15 amino acids. The CDR3 DNA reads as TGTGCCAGCAGCCCTATGAGGGGGTCTGGAAACACCATATATTTT. It specifies CASSPMRGSGNTIYF. The entire variable domain, with the rest obtained from reference TRBV7-2 and TRBJ1-3, is as follows: GAGVSQSPSNKVTEKGKDVELRCDPISGHTALYWYRQSLGQGLEFLIYFQGNSAPDKSGLPSDRFSAERTGGSVSTLTIQRTQQEDSAVYLCASSPMRGSGNTIYFGEGSWLTVV.

V and J are TRBV3-1 (or the pseudogene TRBV3-2) and TRBJ2-7; TRBD1 is a possible D gene (5 bases). The CDR3 runs to 14 residues. Trimming took off 5 bases at V and 6 bases at J, with 17 bases between the two ends. Germline V gene data show CDR1 as LGHDT and CDR2 as YNNKEL (reference sequence). CDR3 in DNA: TGTGCCAGCAGCAAGGACCCCTCCCAGGGCGAGCAGTACTTC. The encoded protein is CASSKDPSQGEQYF.

The chain couples TRBV28 to TRBJ2-7; TRBD1 might be the D (6 bases). Trimming pared 4 bases from V and 2 bases from J, leaving 9 bases between. Germline CDR1 is MDHEN and CDR2 is SYDVKM. The CDR3 is 13 amino acids. The chain's CDR3 is CASSYRATYEQYF. In DNA, the CDR3 is TGTGCCAGCAGTTACAGGGCTACCTACGAGCAGTACTTC.

This clone was detected only once. In nucleotides, the CDR3 is TGCGCCAGCAGCTTGGCCGGGGGGCAATTCAACGAGCAGTACTTC. Translated: CASSLAGGQFNEQYF. This rearrangement joins TRBV5-1 to TRBJ2-7; D possibly corresponds to TRBD2 (7 bases). V was trimmed by 0 bases and J by 5 bases, leaving 15 bases between them. There are 15 residues in the CDR3. Germline V lookup: CDR1 SGHRS, CDR2 YFSETQ.

The chain recombines TRBV7-8 with TRBJ1-3; D is possibly TRBD1 (5 bases). Germline-derived CDR1 and CDR2 are SGHVS and FQNEAQ. V was trimmed by 3 bases and J by 0 bases, leaving 21 bases between them. This CDR3 spans 19 amino acids. CDR3 sequence reads: CASSLTPQDFLSSGNTIYF. DNA of the CDR3: TGTGCCAGCAGCTTGACCCCACAGGACTTTCTGAGCTCTGGAAACACCATATATTTT.

The V and J genes are TRBV14 and TRBJ2-3; the match to TRBD2 covers 12 bases. From germline, CDR1 is SGHDN and CDR2 FVKESK. V shed 4 bases and J 8 bases; nucleotides not matched to a gene: 10. The CDR3 is 16 amino acids. In DNA form, the CDR3 reads TGTGCCAGCAGCCCCTGGACTAGCGGGAACGGAGGTACGCAGTATTTT. Translation: CASSPWTSGNGGTQYF.

This clone appeared a single time. The chain couples TRBV19 to TRBJ1-2; D unresolved. Per the germline V gene, CDR1 is LNHDA and CDR2 is SQIVND (reference sequence). The CDR3 length is 12 residues. Trimming shortened V by 4 bases and J by 8 bases, and 11 bases separated the two germline ends. CDR3 loop: CASSRAARGYTF. CDR3 in DNA: TGTGCCAGTAGTAGGGCCGCGAGGGGCTACACCTTC.

The V and J genes are TRBV2 and TRBJ2-7; 7 bases line up with TRBD2. V gave up 8 bases and J gave up 5 bases; unmatched junction bases: 3. This CDR3 contains 11 residues. Germline V lookup: CDR1 SNHLY, CDR2 FYNNEI. As DNA, the CDR3 is TGTGCCAGCTGGGGGGGAGACGAGCAGTACGTC. The encoded protein is CASWGGDEQYV.

The chain combines TRBV7-9 with TRBJ1-1; no definite D call. CDR1 and CDR2 from the germline V gene are SEHNR and FQNEAQ (reference sequence). This CDR3 spans 12 amino acids. V was pared by 1 base and J by 6 bases, with 6 bases between. The CDR3 bases are TGTGCCAGCAGCTTAGGGGCACCTGAAGCTTTCTTT. Encoded protein: CASSLGAPEAFF.

The chain uses TRBV14 and TRBJ2-7; D remains unclear. The V end lost 3 bases, the J end lost 0 bases, and 9 bases lay between the germline ends. The V gene's germline CDR1 is SGHDN and CDR2 FVKESK. The CDR3 covers 14 residues. CDR3 DNA sequence: TGTGCCAGCAGCCATTGGCACTCCTCCTACGAGCAGTACTTC. It translates to CASSHWHSSYEQYF.

This chain links TRBV7-9 with TRBJ2-1; D gene uncertain. The germline gives CDR1 SEHNR, CDR2 FQNEAQ (reference sequence). This CDR3 is 10 amino acids long. V was pared by 8 bases and J by 7 bases, with 6 bases between. Here the CDR3 DNA reads TGTGCCAGCGCCTTTAATGAGCAGTTCTTC. This sequence encodes CASAFNEQFF.

The chain uses TRBV5-4 and TRBJ1-6, with 9 bases aligning to TRBD1. Germline CDR1 SGHNT, CDR2 YYREEE (reference sequence). V lost 2 bases and J lost 5; bases outside the gene matches: 2. The CDR3 loop spans 15 amino acids. The CDR3 spells CASSFRDRDNSPLHF. Written as DNA, the CDR3 is TGTGCCAGCAGCTTTCGGGACAGGGATAATTCACCCCTCCACTTT.

The genes are TRBV5-6 and TRBJ2-7; D gene ambiguous. The germline V gene has CDR1 SGHDT and CDR2 YYEEEE. The CDR3 contains 14 residues. Trimming cost V 5 bases and J 9 bases, with 21 bases left between them. The CDR3 protein is CASRDGPGSRRQYF. DNA of the CDR3: TGTGCCAGCAGGGACGGACCCGGTTCGCGGCGGCAGTACTTC.

The chain uses TRBV9 and TRBJ2-7; either TRBD1 or TRBD2 may supply D (5 bases each). In germline, CDR1 is SGDLS, CDR2 YYNGEE. The CDR3 consists of 14 residues. The germline V and J ends were trimmed by 4 bases and 2 bases, with 13 bases remaining between them. This CDR3 reads CASSPFGGAYEQYF. The CDR3 bases are TGTGCCAGCAGCCCTTTTGGGGGTGCCTACGAGCAGTACTTC.

The chain is built from TRBV18 and TRBJ2-2; unclear D gene. Germline V gene data show CDR1 as KGHSH and CDR2 as LQKENI. The length of the CDR3 is 12 residues. The V gene lost 6 bases and the J gene lost 5 bases, with 7 bases spanning the gap. CDR3 in DNA: TGTGCCAGCTCGACCAGTACCGGGGAGCTGTTTTTT. Translation gives CASSTSTGELFF.

The rearrangement joins TRBV27 to TRBJ1-2; D is undetermined. The CDR3 is 14 residues long. Trimming pared 5 bases from V and 4 bases from J, leaving 14 bases between. Germline CDR1 MNHEY, CDR2 SMNVEV (reference sequence). The CDR3 nucleotides are TGTGCCAGCAGTCCCTCGGGAGGAACCTATGGCTACACCTTC. Its protein is CASSPSGGTYGYTF.

This chain links TRBV19 with TRBJ1-5; the D gene is possibly TRBD1 (5 bases). Germline V gives CDR1 LNHDA, CDR2 SQIVND (reference sequence). The CDR3 has 13 amino acids. Trimming cost V 3 bases and J 5 bases, with 8 bases left between them. CDR3 region: CASSIRVYQPQHF. The DNA of the CDR3 is TGTGCCAGTAGTATCAGGGTTTATCAGCCCCAGCATTTT.

This chain joins TRBV28 and TRBJ1-5; TRBD1 is a possible D gene (5 bases). CDR1 and CDR2 from the germline V gene are MDHEN and SYDVKM. V was clipped by 8 bases and J by 3 bases, with 14 bases between them. The CDR3 is made up of 14 amino acids. The CDR3 region is CASDRDSFNQPQHF. CDR3 sequence (DNA): TGTGCCAGCGACCGGGACTCGTTCAATCAGCCCCAGCATTTT.

The gene calls are TRBV5-1 and TRBJ2-1, with D possibly matching TRBD1 (6 bases). The germline gives CDR1 SGHRS, CDR2 YFSETQ. The CDR3 covers 16 residues. V was clipped by 4 bases and J by 6 bases, with 20 bases between them. The CDR3 DNA reads TGCGCCAGCAGCGCCTATCAGGGGTCTCGCGGCAATGAGCAGTTCTTC. Translation gives CASSAYQGSRGNEQFF.

J is TRBJ1-2 and V is TRBV20-1; 7 nucleotides align to TRBD1. CDR3 length: 17 residues. Germline V gene data show CDR1 as DFQATT and CDR2 as SNEGSKA (reference sequence). J lost 6 bases, V lost 3 bases, and 19 bases had no gene match. CDR3 in amino acids: CSASRIQPGGRGDGYTF. CDR3 in DNA: TGCAGTGCTAGTCGAATCCAACCAGGGGGGCGCGGGGATGGCTACACCTTC.

This chain uses TRBV9 with TRBJ2-5, with 8 nucleotides matching TRBD1. The CDR3 is made up of 15 amino acids. Germline loops: CDR1 SGDLS, CDR2 YYNGEE. V lost 7 bases and J lost 1; bases outside the gene matches: 9. In nucleotides, the CDR3 is TGTGCCAGCGCGAGTGGGGACAGGCTCCAAGAGACCCAGTACTTC. As protein: CASASGDRLQETQYF.

The chain recombines TRBV10-3 with TRBJ2-7, with D tentatively TRBD1 (6 bases). CDR3 length: 15 residues. Germline CDR1 is ENHRY and CDR2 is SYGVKD. V lost 6 bases and J 3 bases, leaving 18 bases between the germline ends. CDR3 loop: CAISQGHPKGYEQYV. CDR3 nucleotide sequence: TGTGCCATCAGCCAGGGACATCCGAAGGGCTACGAGCAGTACGTC.

The chain has TRBV29-1 and TRBJ1-5, with D unclear. There are 12 residues in the CDR3. Germline V gives CDR1 SQVTM, CDR2 ANQGSEA. V was clipped by 5 bases and J by 4 bases, with 9 bases between them. The CDR3 sequence is CSVQRDNQPQHF. The CDR3 DNA reads as TGCAGCGTTCAGAGGGATAATCAGCCCCAGCATTTT.

The V and J genes are TRBV29-1 and TRBJ2-1, with unresolved D. This CDR3 has 8 residues. V lost 7 bases, J lost 16 bases, and 11 bases lay in between. The V gene's germline CDR1 is SQVTM and CDR2 ANQGSEA. The CDR3 DNA reads as TGCAGCGCCGACGGGCCCTTCTTC. As protein: CSADGPFF.

The rearrangement joins TRBV5-1 to TRBJ1-6; D perhaps matches TRBD1 (5 bases). V was clipped by 4 bases and J by 6 bases, with 14 bases between them. The CDR3 covers 15 residues. In germline, CDR1 is SGHRS, CDR2 YFSETQ. As DNA, the CDR3 is TGCGCCAGCAGCACCGGAGACGGGGGTAATTCACCCCTCCACTTT. Translating gives CASSTGDGGNSPLHF.

V is TRBV5-6 and J is TRBJ2-7; D is undetermined. There are 12 residues in the CDR3. CDR1 SGHDT and CDR2 YYEEEE come from the germline V gene. The V end was cut by 2 bases, the J end by 2 bases, with 5 bases between. This CDR3 is CASSFPTYEQYF. CDR3 sequence (DNA): TGTGCCAGCAGCTTTCCAACCTACGAGCAGTACTTC.

The chain links TRBV7-3 to TRBJ2-5; 14 nucleotides align to TRBD2. Germline V lookup: CDR1 SGHTA, CDR2 FQGTGA. The J segment lost 14 bases and the V segment lost 5 bases, leaving 13 bases of the junction unmatched. The CDR3 covers 15 residues. The CDR3 nucleotides are TGTGCCAGCAGCCCCACGGGACTAGCGGGGGCCGCAACATACTTC. Residues: CASSPTGLAGAATYF.